This TCR beta chain stems from a study of blood T cell repertoires in COVID-19. Study information: COVID-19 samples collected from the United States, Italy and Spain covered acute and convalescent phases. T cells, B-cell-depleted T cells, or PBMCs provided the cDNA or gDNA that served as material.

This clone was recorded once. The V gene end was trimmed by 4 bases and the J gene end by 7 bases; junction bases not matched to a gene: 10. CDR3 length: 16 amino acids. The germline V gene has CDR1 MNHEY and CDR2 SMNVEV (reference sequence). As handled by the study authors: Amplification with reference gene primers provided the estimates of nucleated cell counts. The assay was immunoSEQ multiplex PCR, and TCRdb's table has in-frame clones only and misses some. The D gene and trimming were derived from the DNA, and the V and J assignments and clone size from that table. The sample lists 200,000 to 250,000 clones, over 75% occurring once.

The clonotype comes from a human donor in a cohort sampled during active COVID-19. V and J are TRBV27 and TRBJ1-5; TRBD1 agrees at 10 bases. The sequenced material came from peripheral blood. CDR3 nucleotides: TGTGCCAGCAGTTCCCGGTGGACAGGGGGTAACCAGCCCCAGCATTTT. This translates into CASSSRWTGGNQPQHF.